This T cell receptor (beta chain) was recovered during a study of shared T cell receptors in the human thymus. A single count supports this clone. V lost 4 bases to trimming and J lost 7 bases, with 29 bases between them. Germline V gene lookup returns CDR1 SGDLS and CDR2 YYNGEE. This CDR3 contains 18 residues. Profiling relied on immunoSEQ multiplex PCR, and the TCRdb table lists in-frame clones only, not all of them. The table lists roughly 710,000 clones, 80% to 90% of them singletons. The same data also went into a second study, on human thymus T cells.

The sample comprised thymocytes. The rearrangement links TRBV9 to TRBJ2-5, with D possibly being TRBD2 (6 bases). The receptor comes from a girl under three years old with a congenital heart defect. CDR3 in amino acids: CASSQTGRAGGPVRTQYF. The CDR3 coding sequence is TGTGCCAGCAGCCAAACCGGCCGGGCCGGGGGTCCCGTTCGGACCCAGTACTTC. The full variable domain, with the rest looked up from reference TRBV9 and TRBJ2-5, is DSGVTQTPKHLITATGQRVTLRCSPRSGDLSVYWYQQSLDQGLQFLIQYYNGEERAKGNILERFSAQQFPDLHSELNLSSLELGDSALYFCASSQTGRAGGPVRTQYFGPGTRLLVL.